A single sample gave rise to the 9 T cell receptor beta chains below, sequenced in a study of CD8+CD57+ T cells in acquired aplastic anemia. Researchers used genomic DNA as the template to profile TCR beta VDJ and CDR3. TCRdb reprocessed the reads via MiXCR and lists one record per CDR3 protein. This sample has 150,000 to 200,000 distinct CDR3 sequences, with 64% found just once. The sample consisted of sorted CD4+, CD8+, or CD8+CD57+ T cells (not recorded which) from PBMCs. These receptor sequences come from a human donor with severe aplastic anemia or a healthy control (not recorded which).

CDR3 nucleotide sequence: TGTGCCAGCAGCGTCCACCGGGACAGGGCGAACACCGGGGAGCTGTTTTTT. Translation: CASSVHRDRANTGELFF. The chain recombines TRBV9 with TRBJ2-2; 9 bases map to TRBD1. CDR3 length equals 17 residues. Germline trimming cut 2 bases from V and 0 bases from J; bases unmatched to any gene: 5. Germline V CDR1 and CDR2: SGDLS, YYNGEE. The variable domain in full, completed from reference TRBV9 and TRBJ2-2, reads DSGVTQTPKHLITATGQRVTLRCSPRSGDLSVYWYQQSLDQGLQFLIQYYNGEERAKGNILERFSAQQFPDLHSELNLSSLELGDSALYFCASSVHRDRANTGELFFGEGSRLTVL.

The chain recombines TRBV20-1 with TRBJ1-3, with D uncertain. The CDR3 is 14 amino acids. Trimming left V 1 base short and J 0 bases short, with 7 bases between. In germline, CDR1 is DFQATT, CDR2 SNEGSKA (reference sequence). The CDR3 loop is CSARGSSSGNTIYF. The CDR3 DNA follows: TGCAGTGCTAGAGGAAGTAGCTCTGGAAACACCATATATTTT.

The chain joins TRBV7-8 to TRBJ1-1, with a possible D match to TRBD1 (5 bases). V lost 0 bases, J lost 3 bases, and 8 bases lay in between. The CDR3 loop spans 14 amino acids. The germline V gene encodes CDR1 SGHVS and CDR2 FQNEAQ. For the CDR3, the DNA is TGTGCCAGCAGCTTAGCGGGGGGATACACTGAAGCTTTCTTT. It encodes CASSLAGGYTEAFF. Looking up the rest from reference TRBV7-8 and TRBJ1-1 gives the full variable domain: GAGVSQSPRYKVAKRGQDVALRCDPISGHVSLFWYQQALGQGPEFLTYFQNEAQLDKSGLPSDRFFAERPEGSVSTLKIQRTQQEDSAVYLCASSLAGGYTEAFFGQGTRLTVV.

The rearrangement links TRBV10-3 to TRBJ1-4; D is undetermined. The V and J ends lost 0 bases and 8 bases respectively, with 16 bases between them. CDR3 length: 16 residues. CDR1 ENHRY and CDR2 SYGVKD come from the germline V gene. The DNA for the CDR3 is TGTGCCATCAGTGAGTCGACTGGGCAGACGGGGGAAAAACTGTTTTTT. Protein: CAISESTGQTGEKLFF.

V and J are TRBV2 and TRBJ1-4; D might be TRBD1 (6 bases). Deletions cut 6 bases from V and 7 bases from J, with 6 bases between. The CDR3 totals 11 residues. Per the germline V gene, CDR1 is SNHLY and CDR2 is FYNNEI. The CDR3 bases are TGTGCCAGCAGAGGGGGTGAAAAACTGTTTTTT. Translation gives CASRGGEKLFF. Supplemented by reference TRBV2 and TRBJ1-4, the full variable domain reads EPEVTQTPSHQVTQMGQEVILRCVPISNHLYFYWYRQILGQKVEFLVSFYNNEISEKSEIFDDQFSVERPDGSNFTLKIRSTKLEDSAMYFCASRGGEKLFFGSGTQLSVL.

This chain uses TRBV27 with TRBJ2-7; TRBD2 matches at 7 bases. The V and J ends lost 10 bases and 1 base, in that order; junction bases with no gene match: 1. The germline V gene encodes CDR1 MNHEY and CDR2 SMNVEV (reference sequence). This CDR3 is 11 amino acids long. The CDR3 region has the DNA TGTGCCACCGGGGGGTCCTACGAGCAGTACTTC. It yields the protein CATGGSYEQYF.

The CDR3 coding sequence is TGTGCCAGCAGTCCGGACAGGAAAAACACCATATATTTT. Its translation is CASSPDRKNTIYF. The chain carries TRBV12-5 and TRBJ1-3; 7 bases are a match to TRBD1. This CDR3 has 13 amino acids. Germline V CDR1 and CDR2: LGHNT, FRNRAP. The full variable domain, its missing parts supplied by reference TRBV12-5 and TRBJ1-3, is DARVTQTPRHKVTEMGQEVTMRCQPILGHNTVFWYRQTMMQGLELLAYFRNRAPLDDSGMPKDRFSAEMPDATLATLKIQPSEPRDSAVYFCASSPDRKNTIYFGEGSWLTVV.

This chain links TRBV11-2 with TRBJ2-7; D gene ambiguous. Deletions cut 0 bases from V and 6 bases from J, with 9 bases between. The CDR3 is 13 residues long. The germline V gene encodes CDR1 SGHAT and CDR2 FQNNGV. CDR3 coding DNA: TGTGCCAGCAGCTTAGAGGCCACTCTCGAGCAGTACTTC. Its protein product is CASSLEATLEQYF.

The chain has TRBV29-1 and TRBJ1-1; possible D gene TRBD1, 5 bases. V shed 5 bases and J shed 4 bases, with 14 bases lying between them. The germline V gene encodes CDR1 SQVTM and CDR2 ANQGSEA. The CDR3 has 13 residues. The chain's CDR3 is CSVTGRATTEAFF. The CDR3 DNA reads TGCAGCGTTACAGGTAGGGCGACCACTGAAGCTTTCTTT.